Below, 15 T cell receptor beta chains from the same sample are listed, as sequenced in a study of T-cell reconstitution after alpha-beta-depleted transplantation in children. Construction of the TCRbeta library involved unique molecular identifiers. TCRdb recomputed calls from the PCR reads with MiXCR, one row per CDR3 protein. The sample records 190,000 or so distinct CDR3 sequences, about 6.3% being singletons. Sequencing was performed on PBMCs from the stem cell graft donor, taken from the stem cell graft. These receptor sequences come from a human donor who donated a stem cell graft to a child with Wiskott-Aldrich syndrome.

This clonotype came up many times. The chain recombines TRBV6-2 or TRBV6-3 with TRBJ2-1, with 13 bases matching TRBD2. The CDR3 has 17 amino acids. Trimming cost V 2 bases and J 4 bases; bases outside gene matches: 5. Germline V gives CDR1 MNHEY, CDR2 SVGEGT. CDR3: CASSYATSGRRYNEQFF. Written as DNA, the CDR3 is TGTGCCAGCAGTTACGCGACTAGCGGGAGGAGGTACAATGAGCAGTTCTTC.

This clonotype showed up many times. The chain uses TRBV12-3 or TRBV12-4 and TRBJ1-1, with D uncertain. The V and J ends lost 2 bases and 5 bases respectively, with 12 bases between them. The CDR3 is 14 amino acids. CDR3 sequence (DNA): TGTGCCAGCAGTTTAAAGGGAGGAGGAACTGAAGCTTTCTTT. Protein: CASSLKGGGTEAFF.

Regarding this clonotype: A read error is possible here, since a much larger clone lies one base away. This chain connects TRBV12-3 or TRBV12-4 to TRBJ1-1; 7 nucleotides match TRBD1. The CDR3 is 15 residues long. CDR3 loop: CASSLTQGENTQAFF. In DNA form, the CDR3 reads TGTGCCAGCAGTTTAACCCAGGGGGAGAACACTCAAGCTTTCTTT.

This clonotype was counted between two and nine times. The CDR3 loop is CASIKGGLQETQYF. DNA for the CDR3: TGTGCCAGCATCAAAGGAGGGTTACAAGAGACCCAGTACTTC. The rearrangement uses TRBV7-9 and TRBJ2-5, with a possible D match to TRBD2 (6 bases). The V gene's germline CDR1 is SEHNR and CDR2 FQNEAQ (reference sequence). This CDR3 region has 14 residues. V shed 7 bases and J shed 2 bases, with 14 bases lying between them. Combining the CDR3 with reference TRBV7-9 and TRBJ2-5 gives the whole variable domain DTGVSQNPRHKITKRGQNVTFRCDPISEHNRLYWYRQTLGQGPEFLTYFQNEAQLEKSRLLSDRFSAERPKGSFSTLEIQRTEQGDSAMYLCASIKGGLQETQYFGPGTRLLVL.

This clonotype showed up just a few times. V and J are TRBV7-8 and TRBJ2-3, with TRBD2 matching over 7 bases. Germline V CDR1 and CDR2: SGHVS, FQNEAQ. The V segment lost 5 bases and the J segment 2 bases; nucleotides outside the gene matches: 4. This CDR3 contains 14 residues. The CDR3 reads CASSLGTTTDTQYF. The CDR3 nucleotides are TGTGCCAGCAGCCTCGGGACTACCACAGATACGCAGTATTTT.

This clonotype showed up many times. The chain has TRBV12-3 or TRBV12-4 and TRBJ1-3; D is uncertain. The germline V and J ends were trimmed by 6 bases and 7 bases, with 4 bases remaining between them. CDR3 length equals 10 residues. Here the CDR3 reads CASSLNTIYF. The CDR3, as DNA: TGTGCCAGCAGCTTGAACACCATATATTTT.

The CDR3 region is CASRVKGGNEQYF. CDR3 DNA sequence: TGTGCCAGTAGAGTAAAGGGGGGAAACGAGCAGTACTTC. V gene TRBV19 combines with J gene TRBJ2-7, with D perhaps being TRBD1 or TRBD2 (6 bases each). Germline V gives CDR1 LNHDA, CDR2 SQIVND (reference sequence). The CDR3 contains 13 residues. Trimming shortened V by 6 bases and J by 5 bases, and 14 bases separated the two germline ends.

The gene calls are TRBV20-1 and TRBJ2-5, with 7 bases that match TRBD2. The germline CDR1 and CDR2 sequences are DFQATT and SNEGSKA (reference sequence). J gave up 4 bases and V 6 bases, and 8 bases lay outside the gene matches. The CDR3 spans 13 residues. The CDR3 reads CSADPGGVETQYF. As DNA, the CDR3 is TGCAGTGCCGACCCGGGGGGAGTAGAGACCCAGTACTTC.

This clonotype appeared a few times. The CDR3 DNA reads TGCGCCAGCAGCTGGGATGTGACAGCACAGAACACTGAAGCTTTCTTT. Protein product: CASSWDVTAQNTEAFF. The chain has TRBV5-1 and TRBJ1-1, with D possibly being TRBD1 (5 bases). Germline V gives CDR1 SGHRS, CDR2 YFSETQ. The length of the CDR3 is 16 residues. V dropped 3 bases and J dropped 1 base, with 16 bases sitting between them.

This clonotype was detected ten times or more. V gene TRBV7-9 combines with J gene TRBJ2-5, with a weak D call TRBD1 (5 bases). Trimming removed 5 bases at V and 1 base at J, with 11 bases between. The germline V gene has CDR1 SEHNR and CDR2 FQNEAQ (reference sequence). This CDR3 region has 14 residues. CDR3 nucleotides: TGTGCCAGCAGCGAACGACAGTCCCAAGAGACCCAGTACTTC. This encodes CASSERQSQETQYF. Using reference TRBV7-9 and TRBJ2-5 for the parts outside the CDR3, the full variable domain is DTGVSQNPRHKITKRGQNVTFRCDPISEHNRLYWYRQTLGQGPEFLTYFQNEAQLEKSRLLSDRFSAERPKGSFSTLEIQRTEQGDSAMYLCASSERQSQETQYFGPGTRLLVL.

The rearrangement uses TRBV19 and TRBJ1-1; 7 nucleotides match TRBD1. CDR1 is LNHDA, CDR2 SQIVND, per germline (reference sequence). The CDR3 has 15 residues. V dropped 4 bases and J dropped 1; count of bases not matched to a gene: 6. The CDR3 DNA is TGTGCCAGTAGTACCCGACAGGGAGGGAACACTGAAGCTTTCTTT. This sequence encodes CASSTRQGGNTEAFF.

As concerns this clonotype: Since a much larger clone is just one base distant, this may be a read error. The chain links TRBV7-9 to TRBJ2-5; D might be TRBD2 (5 bases). Per germline, CDR1 SEHNR and CDR2 FQNEAQ (reference sequence). Trimming pared 5 bases from V and 3 bases from J, leaving 19 bases between. The CDR3 has 16 residues. CDR3 protein: CASSQPPGYTEETQYF. DNA of the CDR3: TGTGCCAGCAGCCAACCTCCGGGATATACCGAAGAGACCCAGTACTTC.

This clonotype came up many times. The chain uses TRBV5-1 and TRBJ1-2, with D hard to call. V gave up 4 bases and J gave up 4 bases, with 17 bases separating them. This CDR3 spans 15 amino acids. In germline, CDR1 is SGHRS, CDR2 YFSETQ. CDR3 amino acids: CASSPETGLLYGYTF. Written as DNA, the CDR3 is TGCGCCAGCAGCCCTGAAACGGGCCTACTCTATGGCTACACCTTC.

This clonotype has ten or more counts. The rearrangement links TRBV5-1 to TRBJ1-3; D gene uncertain. This CDR3 has 15 residues. CDR1 is SGHRS and CDR2 is YFSETQ in the germline V gene. V was shortened by 4 bases and J by 0 bases, with 11 bases between the two germline ends. The CDR3: CASSPARDSGNTIYF. The CDR3 nucleotides are TGCGCCAGCAGCCCCGCAAGAGACTCTGGAAACACCATATATTTT.

This clonotype was counted many times. The J gene is TRBJ1-5, the V gene TRBV20-1, with TRBD1 as a possible D gene (5 bases). Germline V CDR1 and CDR2: DFQATT, SNEGSKA (reference sequence). The CDR3 extends over 15 amino acids. Trimming removed 3 bases at V and 5 bases at J, with 17 bases between. CDR3 coding DNA: TGCAGTGCTAGGTTACGGGGCAGTTATGATCAGCCCCAGCATTTT. Translating it yields CSARLRGSYDQPQHF.